This T cell receptor (beta chain) was recorded in a study of blood T cell repertoires in COVID-19 (dated by TCRdb to 2018 to 2021). Background for the entire study: Samples covering the acute and convalescent phases of COVID-19 were provided by collaborators in the United States, Italy and Spain. The prospective study material was composed of cDNA or gDNA derived from T cells, B-cell-depleted T cells, or PBMCs. The dataset comprised deeply sampled blood TCRbeta repertoires from subjects exposed to, actively infected with, or recovered from COVID-19. The repertoires were released in a freely available public database meant as a resource for research on the immune response to SARS-CoV-2. The samples were drawn from two sources: the first 160 participants of the ongoing ImmuneRACE study, and 1,254 subjects contributed by 6 global collaborators. Sample metadata almost always included a de-identified subject ID, COVID-19 status, age in years and sex. Where available, HLA class I and class II types were obtained from metadata supplied by the sample provider rather than from assay-based typing.

Participants in the prospective study were enrolled through a virtual design, were aged roughly 18 to 100 years, and lived in 24 United States geographic areas. In the prospective study, participants were assigned to cohorts based on the clinical history participants reported in a screening survey and a study questionnaire. Exposed participants had been in contact with someone with a PCR-confirmed or clinician-diagnosed COVID-19 case within 2 weeks of study entry. Mobile phlebotomists in the prospective study collected whole blood, serum and a nasopharyngeal or oropharyngeal swab from every participant. Additional blood draws and questionnaires over an approximately two-month period could optionally be provided by prospective study participants. Prospective study blood samples were shipped either frozen or at room temperature before DNA extraction. The immunoSEQ Assay, a bias-controlled multiplex PCR, was used to amplify TCRbeta CDR3 regions from genomic DNA. On the study's bioinformatics: The number of nucleated cells in each sample was estimated by amplification of reference gene primers within the assay. Sequence reads were collapsed and filtered to measure the absolute abundance of every unique TCRbeta CDR3 rearrangement. Productive Simpson clonality was computed per sample as the square root of Simpson's diversity index over productive rearrangements. What TCRdb holds here is the immuneACCESS table cut down to in-frame rearrangements. Part of the clones is not present; checked against another copy, under half of the missing clones reflect an unresolved V gene, and the others are unexplained. The V and J calls and the clone size are those of that table, but D and trimming were determined from the DNA. Counted in this sample were 200,000 to 250,000 clones; nearly 90% of them appeared once. The top ten hold less than 15% of the sample.

About this clone itself: Its recognized antigen is unknown. Nothing much larger sits one base from this clone, and base qualities are not available.

The CDR3, cysteine through phenylalanine, is 14 amino acids long. The kept DNA is CDR3 alone, 42 bases in frame from the first base. CDR1 is given as MNHEY and CDR2 as SMNVEV, both from the germline V gene (reference sequence). V lost 5 bases and J lost 5 bases, and the count of bases not matched to a germline gene is 8. What the authors observed across the whole study: How much clinical and demographic metadata was included differed by source and by participant, and the metadata was provided uncurated.

This TCR came from a man younger than 40 who had been exposed to COVID-19. The sample consisted of PBMCs or T cells enriched from blood (not recorded which). The chain is assembled from TRBV27 and TRBJ1-2, with TRBD1 identical over 7 junction bases. The CDR3 has the sequence CASSPWDRGYGYTF. The DNA is as follows: TGTGCCAGCAGTCCCTGGGACAGAGGATATGGCTACACCTTC.